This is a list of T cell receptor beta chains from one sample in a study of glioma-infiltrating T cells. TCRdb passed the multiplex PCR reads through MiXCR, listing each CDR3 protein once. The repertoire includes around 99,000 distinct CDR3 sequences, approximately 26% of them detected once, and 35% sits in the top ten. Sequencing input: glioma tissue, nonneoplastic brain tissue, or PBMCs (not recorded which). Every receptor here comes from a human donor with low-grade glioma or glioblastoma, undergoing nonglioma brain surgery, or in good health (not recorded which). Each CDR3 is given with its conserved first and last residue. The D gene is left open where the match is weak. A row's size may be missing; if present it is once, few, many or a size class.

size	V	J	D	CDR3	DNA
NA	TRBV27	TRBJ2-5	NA	CASSFTGRVEDQYF	TGTGCCAGCAGTTTTACAGGGCGAGTGGAGGACCAGTACTTC
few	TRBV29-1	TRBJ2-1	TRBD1	CSVTPGTGGNEQFF	TGCAGCGTTACCCCCGGGACAGGGGGCAATGAGCAGTTCTTC
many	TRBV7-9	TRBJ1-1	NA	CASSFTGITEAFF	TGTGCCAGCAGCTTTACAGGGATCACTGAAGCTTTCTTT
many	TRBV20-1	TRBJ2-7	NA	CSASRDSETREQYF	TGCAGTGCTTCCCGGGACTCAGAGACGAGGGAGCAGTACTTC
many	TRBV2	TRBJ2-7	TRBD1	CASSSMDRGEDEQYF	TGTGCCAGCAGTTCCATGGACAGGGGAGAGGACGAGCAGTACTTC
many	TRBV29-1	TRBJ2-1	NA	CSVDQGKNNEQFF	TGCAGCGTTGATCAGGGGAAAAACAATGAGCAGTTCTTC
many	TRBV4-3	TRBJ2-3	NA	CASSQEAWRAGTDTQYF	TGCGCCAGCAGCCAAGAAGCATGGCGGGCGGGCACAGATACGCAGTATTTT
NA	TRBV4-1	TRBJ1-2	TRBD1	CASSQQGQGRGYTF	TGCGCCAGCAGCCAACAGGGACAGGGTCGGGGCTACACCTTC
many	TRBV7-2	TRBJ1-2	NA	CASSLETYGYTF	TGTGCCAGCAGCTTAGAGACCTATGGCTACACCTTC
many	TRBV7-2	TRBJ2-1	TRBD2	CASSLQAGGYNEQFF	TGTGCCAGCAGCTTACAAGCGGGAGGGTACAATGAGCAGTTCTTC
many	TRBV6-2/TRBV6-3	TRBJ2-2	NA	CASRLANTGELFF	TGTGCCAGCAGACTTGCGAACACCGGGGAGCTGTTTTTT
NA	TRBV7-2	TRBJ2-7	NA	CASSLRGIYEQYF	TGTGCCAGCAGCTTAAGAGGGATTTACGAGCAGTACTTC
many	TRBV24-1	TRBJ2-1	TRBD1	CATSDRDRASYNEQFF	TGTGCCACCAGTGATCGGGACAGGGCCTCCTACAATGAGCAGTTCTTC
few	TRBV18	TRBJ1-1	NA	CASSPPAPEKSEAFF	TGTGCCAGCTCACCACCAGCGCCCGAAAAGAGTGAAGCTTTCTTT
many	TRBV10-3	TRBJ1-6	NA	CAISESADHQPLHF	TGTGCCATCAGTGAGTCGGCAGACCACCAGCCCCTCCACTTT
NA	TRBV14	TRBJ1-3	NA	CDRSQSTISGNTIYF	TGTGACAGAAGCCAAAGTACTATCTCTGGAAACACCATATATTTT
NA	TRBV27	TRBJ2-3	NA	CASSLASSYTDTQYF	TGTGCCAGCAGTTTAGCTAGCTCCTACACAGATACGCAGTATTTT
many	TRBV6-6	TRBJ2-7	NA	CASSYSPTASSYEQYF	TGTGCCAGCAGTTACTCTCCGACGGCCAGCTCCTACGAGCAGTACTTC
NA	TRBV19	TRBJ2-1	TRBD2	CASSKGRLAVLYNEQFF	TGTGCCAGTAGTAAGGGGAGACTAGCGGTATTATACAATGAGCAGTTCTTC
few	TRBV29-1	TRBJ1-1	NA	CSALGRGGTEAFF	TGCAGCGCCCTTGGGAGGGGCGGGACTGAAGCTTTCTTT
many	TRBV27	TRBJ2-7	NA	CASSFSRGRGYEQYF	TGTGCCAGCAGTTTCAGTAGGGGACGAGGCTACGAGCAGTACTTC
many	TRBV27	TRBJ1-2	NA	CASSLSGLSSGYTF	TGTGCCAGCAGTTTATCGGGTTTGTCCTCGGGCTACACCTTC
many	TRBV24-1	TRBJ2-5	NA	CATSDPGHWQETQYF	TGTGCCACCAGTGATCCCGGACATTGGCAAGAGACCCAGTACTTC
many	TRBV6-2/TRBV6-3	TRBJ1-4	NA	CASSYSPAAYEKLFF	TGTGCCAGCAGTTACTCGCCGGCCGCGTATGAAAAACTGTTTTTT
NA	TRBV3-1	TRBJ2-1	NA	CASRPGSWRPTYNEQFF	TGTGCCAGCAGACCCGGTAGTTGGAGGCCAACCTACAATGAGCAGTTCTTC
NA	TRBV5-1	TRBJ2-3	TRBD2	CASSLGGWREDTDTQYF	TGCGCCAGCAGCTTGGGCGGTTGGCGGGAGGACACAGATACGCAGTATTTT
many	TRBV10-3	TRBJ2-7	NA	CATLAPASYEQYF	TGTGCCACCTTAGCGCCAGCCTCCTACGAGCAGTACTTC
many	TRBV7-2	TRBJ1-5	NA	CASSFDSIYQPQHF	TGTGCCAGCAGCTTTGACAGTATTTATCAGCCCCAGCATTTT